The entry below gives a single TCR beta chain sequence along with its context. Antigen unknown. The source of the sample is a study of beta chain features in type 1 diabetes. Study observations and caveats: Patients with Type 1 diabetes showed moderately but significantly shorter TCRB CDR3s in all four CD4+ subsets.

A single heparinised blood sample, averaging approximately 0.12 L, was obtained per donor. The whole isolated RNA underwent reverse transcription, so sequencing captured expressed TCRB transcripts. Only in-frame clones appear in the TCRdb table, and some are missing; sequencing was by immunoSEQ multiplex PCR. The repertoire holds 130,000 or so clones, with around 9% as singletons. The V end lost 0 bases, the J end lost 3 bases, and 7 bases lay between the germline ends. CDR1 is SGHRS, CDR2 YFSETQ, per germline. The CDR3 has 14 residues. The material sequenced was central memory CD4+ T cells from blood. The V and J genes are TRBV5-1 and TRBJ2-4; no clear D. This sequence originates from a man aged 30 to 45 with type 1 diabetes. CDR3 loop: CASSLGSVKNIQYF. CDR3 DNA: TGCGCCAGCAGCTTGGGGAGCGTCAAAAACATTCAGTACTTC.